Listed below are T cell receptor beta chains from one sample, sequenced in a study of Ad26.COV2.S vaccination and SARS-CoV-2 variants. Clones were sequenced by immunoSEQ multiplex PCR, and TCRdb holds only the in-frame ones, with some missing. The sample yields fewer than 400,000 clones, approximately 91% seen once. The specimen was peripheral blood, collected in a trial of Ad26.COV2.S vaccine versus placebo. These receptors originate from a person aged 18-65 years who received the Ad26.COV2.S COVID-19 vaccine or a placebo. Each CDR3 is given with its conserved first and last residue. A D gene is named only where the DNA matches it firmly. A clone size is listed for some rows: how often the clone was seen (once, few, many), or a class if it is expanded.

v_gene	abundance	d_gene	j_gene	CDR3aa	CDR3nt
TRBV6-2/TRBV6-3	-	-	TRBJ2-2	CASSYSLSVTDWNTGELFF	TGTGCCAGCAGTTACTCGCTCTCTGTTACGGACTGGAACACCGGGGAGCTGTTTTTT
TRBV30	-	-	TRBJ1-2	CAWTPSGAGYTF	TGTGCCTGGACCCCTAGCGGGGCTGGCTACACCTTC
TRBV19	-	-	TRBJ1-2	CASSRQGVVFYGYTF	TGTGCCAGTAGTCGGCAGGGAGTCGTTTTCTATGGCTACACCTTC
TRBV19	-	TRBD1	TRBJ1-4	CASSPRRGLGGEKLFF	TGTGCCAGTAGTCCTCGAAGGGGGCTCGGAGGTGAAAAACTGTTTTTT
TRBV3-1/TRBV3-2	-	TRBD2	TRBJ2-5	CASTSIAGGGETQYF	TGTGCCAGCACGTCCATCGCGGGGGGCGGAGAGACCCAGTACTTC
TRBV7-8	-	-	TRBJ1-4	CASSLFLGQNEKLFF	TGTGCCAGCAGCTTATTTTTGGGTCAGAATGAAAAACTGTTTTTT
TRBV6-5	many	-	TRBJ1-6	CASSPTGFGNSPLHF	TGTGCCAGCAGTCCCACAGGGTTCGGTAATTCACCCCTCCACTTT
TRBV5-6	few	-	TRBJ2-5	CASSSHWETQYF	TGTGCCAGCAGTTCGCATTGGGAGACCCAGTACTTC
TRBV28	-	-	TRBJ1-4	CASSFNEGLTNEKLFF	TGTGCCAGCAGTTTTAATGAGGGGCTTACTAATGAAAAACTGTTTTTT
TRBV3-1/TRBV3-2	-	TRBD2	TRBJ2-5	CASSRRLAGYQETQYF	TGTGCCAGCAGCCGGAGACTAGCGGGGTACCAAGAGACCCAGTACTTC
TRBV24-1	-	-	TRBJ2-2	CATSDSHRDTGELFF	TGTGCCACCAGTGATTCTCACAGGGACACCGGGGAGCTGTTTTTT
TRBV24-1	-	-	TRBJ2-1	CATISHYNEQFF	TGTGCCACCATTTCACACTACAATGAGCAGTTCTTC
TRBV7-9	-	-	TRBJ2-5	CASSPGQVQETQYF	TGTGCCAGCAGCCCCGGACAAGTCCAAGAGACCCAGTACTTC
TRBV7-2	-	TRBD2	TRBJ2-3	CASSLRRGGADTQYF	TGTGCCAGCAGCTTAAGGCGGGGGGGCGCAGATACGCAGTATTTT
TRBV19	-	-	TRBJ1-2	CASSIKGYGYTF	TGTGCCAGTAGTATTAAAGGGTATGGCTACACCTTC
TRBV9	-	-	TRBJ2-2	CASSVGGGTGELFF	TGTGCCAGCAGCGTAGGAGGAGGCACCGGGGAGCTGTTTTTT
TRBV5-4	-	TRBD1	TRBJ1-6	CASSVTGGGSPLHF	TGTGCCAGCAGCGTAACAGGGGGCGGATCACCCCTCCACTTT
TRBV19	-	-	TRBJ1-1	CASSSPGLLNTEAFF	TGTGCCAGTAGTTCACCGGGACTCCTGAACACTGAAGCTTTCTTT
TRBV24-1	-	-	TRBJ1-2	CATSDSGLGYTF	TGTGCCACCAGTGATTCAGGGTTGGGCTACACCTTC
TRBV29-1	-	-	TRBJ2-5	CSVGPGFKETQYF	TGCAGCGTGGGCCCCGGGTTCAAAGAGACCCAGTACTTC
TRBV5-1	-	-	TRBJ2-2	CASSRETGELFF	TGCGCCAGCAGCCGGGAGACCGGGGAGCTGTTTTTT
TRBV19	-	TRBD1	TRBJ2-1	CASSIDRGPMNEQFF	TGTGCCAGTAGTATAGACAGGGGGCCTATGAATGAGCAGTTCTTC
TRBV3-1/TRBV3-2	-	-	TRBJ1-2	CASSRGTAAPYGYTF	TGTGCCAGCAGCCGCGGGACCGCGGCCCCCTATGGCTACACCTTC
TRBV7-8	-	-	TRBJ1-6	CASSLDRYSYNSPLHF	TGTGCCAGCAGCTTAGACAGATACTCCTATAATTCACCCCTCCACTTT
TRBV6-4	-	-	TRBJ1-5	CASSLEDGPNQPQHF	TGTGCCAGCAGTTTGGAAGACGGCCCCAATCAGCCCCAGCATTTT
TRBV24-1	once	-	TRBJ1-2	CATSPGNYGYTF	TGTGCCACCAGTCCTGGGAACTATGGCTACACCTTC
TRBV11-2	-	-	TRBJ2-7	CASSALQGRGYEQYF	TGTGCCAGCAGTGCCCTCCAAGGCAGAGGCTACGAGCAGTACTTC
TRBV29-1	-	-	TRBJ1-1	CSVDPAGNTEAFF	TGCAGCGTTGACCCAGCGGGGAACACTGAAGCTTTCTTT
TRBV7-2	-	TRBD2	TRBJ2-1	CASSRSGGAGNEQFF	TGTGCCAGCAGCCGCAGCGGGGGGGCTGGTAATGAGCAGTTCTTC
TRBV10-3	-	-	TRBJ2-2	CAISTNRVNTGELFF	TGTGCCATCAGTACAAACAGGGTCAACACCGGGGAGCTGTTTTTT
TRBV27	once	-	TRBJ1-2	CASSSVKGRANYGYTF	TGTGCCAGCAGTTCCGTGAAGGGCAGGGCTAACTATGGCTACACCTTC
TRBV29-1	-	-	TRBJ2-5	CSVEGAHRYF	TGCAGCGTTGAAGGGGCCCACAGGTACTTC
TRBV11-2	once	TRBD1	TRBJ2-1	CASSLGPGQVGNEQFF	TGTGCCAGCAGCCTAGGCCCAGGACAGGTAGGGAATGAGCAGTTCTTC
TRBV6-1	once	TRBD2	TRBJ2-7	CASSEGLAPWGDYEQYF	TGTGCCAGCAGTGAGGGACTAGCGCCCTGGGGTGACTACGAGCAGTACTTC
TRBV6-5	-	-	TRBJ1-1	CASSNERNTEAFF	TGTGCCAGCAGCAACGAGAGGAACACTGAAGCTTTCTTT
TRBV27	once	-	TRBJ2-1	CASSRSGLTQFF	TGTGCCAGCAGTCGATCGGGACTCACGCAGTTCTTC
TRBV5-1	-	TRBD2	TRBJ2-1	CASSGTRNSNEQFF	TGCGCCAGCAGTGGGACTAGGAATAGCAATGAGCAGTTCTTC
TRBV6-5	once	TRBD1	TRBJ1-1	CASTPDRGENTEAFF	TGTGCCAGCACCCCGGACAGGGGAGAGAACACTGAAGCTTTCTTT
TRBV4-2	-	-	TRBJ2-2	CASSQDVWAGINTGELFF	TGTGCCAGCAGCCAAGATGTCTGGGCCGGGATCAACACCGGGGAGCTGTTTTTT
TRBV15	-	-	TRBJ2-5	CATSRDRGRETQYF	TGTGCCACCAGCAGAGATCGGGGTCGAGAGACCCAGTACTTC
TRBV6-6	-	-	TRBJ1-2	CASSSHLTGIGGYTF	TGTGCCAGCAGTTCCCATCTGACAGGCATAGGCGGCTACACCTTC
TRBV7-2	-	TRBD2	TRBJ2-4	CASSFSGGGAGKNIQYF	TGTGCCAGCAGCTTCTCCGGCGGGGGGGCGGGCAAAAACATTCAGTACTTC
TRBV4-3	-	-	TRBJ1-2	CASSQDVQRGRVDGYTF	TGCGCCAGCAGCCAAGATGTTCAGAGGGGCAGGGTTGATGGCTACACCTTC
TRBV27	once	TRBD1	TRBJ1-1	CASSTGGSEAFF	TGTGCCAGCAGTACAGGGGGCTCTGAAGCTTTCTTT
TRBV3-1/TRBV3-2	-	TRBD1	TRBJ1-4	CASRRQGGNEKLFF	TGTGCCAGCAGACGACAGGGGGGGAATGAAAAACTGTTTTTT
TRBV12-3/TRBV12-4	-	-	TRBJ1-4	CASRISQGEKLFF	TGTGCCAGCAGGATCTCCCAGGGAGAAAAACTGTTTTTT
TRBV11-2	-	-	TRBJ1-2	CASSPSGKRSGYTF	TGTGCCAGCAGCCCGAGCGGGAAGAGGAGTGGCTACACCTTC
TRBV4-1	-	-	TRBJ2-7	CASSPGFAYEQYF	TGCGCCAGCAGCCCAGGGTTCGCCTACGAGCAGTACTTC
TRBV29-1	few	-	TRBJ1-1	CSVKTDWNTEAFF	TGCAGCGTTAAGACGGACTGGAACACTGAAGCTTTCTTT
TRBV6-4	once	TRBD2	TRBJ2-3	CASSDGLAVVDTQYF	TGTGCCAGCAGTGACGGGCTAGCGGTGGTGGATACGCAGTATTTT
TRBV9	-	-	TRBJ1-3	CASSPRTGGSGNTIYF	TGTGCCAGCAGCCCACGTACGGGGGGCTCTGGAAACACCATATATTTT